This is a list of T cell receptor beta chains from one sample in a study of CXCR3 chemokines and chemotherapy response in bladder cancer. TCRdb recomputed calls from the PCR reads with MiXCR, one row per CDR3 protein. The sample includes more than 950 distinct CDR3 sequences, 15% to 20% seen only once; the top ten take approximately 20%. This material was acquired from a patient whose treatment included neoadjuvant chemotherapy. The receptors here all came from a human donor with bladder cancer that responded to neoadjuvant chemotherapy. Both conserved end residues are trimmed from each CDR3. Clone size is stated in some rows and not others, as once, few, many or a class when expanded.

>17|TRBJ1-4|medium-sized|TRBV5-5
ASSLDGAGIRSTNEKLF
>16|TRBJ2-1|-|TRBV7-3
ASSSPPGSGRVYNEQF
>13|TRBJ1-6|many|TRBV20-1
SARVRGVLNSPLH
>15|TRBJ2-1|few|TRBV4-2
ASSQDSGTGGSDEQF
>13|TRBJ2-3|medium-sized|TRBV30
AWSVGGGHTDTQY
>13|TRBJ1-3|large|TRBV27
ASSLTGLAGNTIY
>13|TRBJ2-7|medium-sized|TRBV18
ASSPPDRGLHEQY
>13|TRBJ1-1|-|TRBV7-2
ASSPVAGRNTEAF
>14|TRBJ2-2|many|TRBV20-1
SARDRVAPNTGELF
>9|TRBJ2-7|many|TRBV18
ASSPGSEQY
>14|TRBJ1-3|few|TRBV14
ASSQDLGARRNTIY
>13|TRBJ2-7|medium-sized|TRBV6-1
ASSPLRGGPDEQY
>14|TRBJ1-6|-|TRBV2
ASKSRIFGDYSPLH
>10|TRBJ2-1|medium-sized|TRBV28
ASKRGANEQF
>11|TRBJ2-7|medium-sized|TRBV19
ATSGFSSYEQY
>13|TRBJ2-5|large|TRBV6-6
ASSDTRGGQETQY
>12|TRBJ2-7|medium-sized|TRBV11-1
ASSPGQGDYEQY
>12|TRBJ1-1|-|TRBV5-1
ASSPTGMNTEAF
>14|TRBJ2-3|-|TRBV4-1
ASSQDGTGVTDTQY
>11|TRBJ2-3|large|TRBV24-1
ATSDLRPDTQY
>12|TRBJ2-1|-|TRBV18
ASSPGLASSQQF
>9|TRBJ1-1|many|TRBV20-1
SARDDGEAF
>13|TRBJ2-1|many|TRBV20-1
SANRRGGLYNEQF
>12|TRBJ2-3|large|TRBV6-2/TRBV6-3
ASRPRGSTDTQY
>15|TRBJ2-1|medium-sized|TRBV18
ASSPSLAGSTYNEQF
>14|TRBJ2-1|-|TRBV7-2
ASSLAGGSFGNEQF
>10|TRBJ1-2|many|TRBV2
ASRGMNYGYT
>11|TRBJ2-1|medium-sized|TRBV28
ASSWGTSGEQF
>16|TRBJ1-4|-|TRBV7-2
ASSLEGQGRTTNEKLF
>11|TRBJ2-7|many|TRBV20-1
SAKGLGPYEQY
>14|TRBJ2-3|large|TRBV27
ASSLKTSGSRHTQY
>13|TRBJ2-7|-|TRBV4-2
ASSQVSGQAYEQY
>15|TRBJ1-4|many|TRBV27
ASSLSISILNNEKLF
>13|TRBJ2-3|large|TRBV6-2/TRBV6-3
ASSYSGQGADTQY
>11|TRBJ2-3|medium-sized|TRBV18
ASSPPGADTQY
>11|TRBJ2-2|medium-sized|TRBV6-5
ASSRSNTGELF
>13|TRBJ1-2|many|TRBV9
ASSVGGPGNYGYT
>13|TRBJ1-2|medium-sized|TRBV27
ASSDYRDRGYGYT
>18|TRBJ1-3|many|TRBV4-1
ASSPRASGTGLLSGNTIY
>12|TRBJ1-2|large|TRBV19
ASSSTRENYGYT
>11|TRBJ2-7|large|TRBV6-2/TRBV6-3
ASSYENSYEQY
>12|TRBJ2-3|large|TRBV29-1
SVNRGLVTDTQY
>12|TRBJ2-1|-|TRBV20-1
SARDSKTDNEQF
>14|TRBJ2-5|few|TRBV20-1
SGVPVAAFLQETQY
>13|TRBJ2-2|-|TRBV6-5
ASSKRTGNTGELF
>11|TRBJ2-7|-|TRBV19
ASATGGLYEQY